The 18 T cell receptor beta chains given below trace back to one sample, sequenced in a study of cytomegalovirus exposure and HLA in healthy donors. Profiled with immunoSEQ multiplex PCR; TCRdb holds only in-frame clones, not every one. The table includes 86,000 or so clones, 90% to 97% detected once. Material: PBMCs. Receptor source: a man aged 18 to 35 in good health and CMV-seropositive.

J is TRBJ2-7 and V is TRBV5-6, with D possibly being TRBD2 (5 bases). Germline lookup yields CDR1 SGHDT and CDR2 YYEEEE. The CDR3 has 15 amino acids. The germline V and J ends were trimmed by 3 bases and 3 bases, with 16 bases remaining between them. The CDR3 bases are TGTGCCAGCAGCTCCCGACGGCTAGACTACTACGAGCAGTACTTC. Its translation: CASSSRRLDYYEQYF.

The CDR3 protein is CASSNRGQGVYGEQYF. CDR3 sequence (DNA): TGTGCCAGCAGTAATCGAGGACAGGGGGTTTATGGCGAGCAGTACTTC. The chain employs TRBV25-1 and TRBJ2-7; 10 bases line up with TRBD1. CDR1 and CDR2 (germline): MGHDK, SYGVNS. CDR3 length equals 16 residues. The V gene end was trimmed by 5 bases and the J gene end by 6 bases; junction bases not matched to a gene: 13.

The J gene is TRBJ2-2, the V gene TRBV13, with TRBD2 identical over 10 bases. The V gene's germline CDR1 is PRHDT and CDR2 FYEKMQ (reference sequence). V was clipped by 2 bases and J by 0 bases; unmatched bases: 0. CDR3 length: 16 residues. This CDR3 reads CASSLLAGANTGELFF. The CDR3 region has the DNA TGTGCCAGCAGCTTACTAGCGGGAGCGAACACCGGGGAGCTGTTTTTT.

This chain links TRBV5-1 with TRBJ1-4; a possible D gene is TRBD1 (6 bases). The germline V gene has CDR1 SGHRS and CDR2 YFSETQ. The CDR3 is made up of 15 amino acids. Deletions cut 4 bases from V and 0 bases from J, with 10 bases between. The CDR3 loop is CASSLTGATNEKLFF. The CDR3 coding sequence is TGCGCCAGCAGCCTGACAGGTGCAACTAATGAAAAACTGTTTTTT. The full variable domain, rest sourced from reference TRBV5-1 and TRBJ1-4, is KAGVTQTPRYLIKTRGQQVTLSCSPISGHRSVSWYQQTPGQGLQFLFEYFSETQRNKGNFPGRFSGRQFSNSRSEMNVSTLELGDSALYLCASSLTGATNEKLFFGSGTQLSVL.

DNA for the CDR3: TGTGCCAGCAGCTTAGCGGAGGGGGAGGGCACTGAAGCTTTCTTT. Residues: CASSLAEGEGTEAFF. The J gene is TRBJ1-1, the V gene TRBV13; TRBD1 might be the D (6 bases). Trimming stripped 1 base from V and 4 bases from J, with 13 bases between. Germline lookup yields CDR1 PRHDT and CDR2 FYEKMQ (reference sequence). This CDR3 has 15 residues.

The chain employs TRBV30 and TRBJ2-3; D is ambiguous. Germline V gene lookup returns CDR1 GTSNPN and CDR2 SVGIG (reference sequence). V shed 4 bases and J shed 1 base, with 6 bases lying between them. The CDR3 totals 12 residues. The CDR3 spells CAWNQGTDTQYF. CDR3 sequence (DNA): TGTGCCTGGAACCAGGGCACAGATACGCAGTATTTT.

The chain uses TRBV7-8 and TRBJ1-5; TRBD1 might be the D (6 bases). CDR3 length: 16 amino acids. Germline CDR1 is SGHVS and CDR2 is FQNEAQ. V was shortened by 4 bases and J by 1 base, with 14 bases between the two germline ends. CDR3 amino acids: CASSWGPLVSNQPQHF. For the CDR3, the DNA is TGTGCCAGCAGCTGGGGGCCTCTGGTAAGCAATCAGCCCCAGCATTTT. The full variable domain, in which reference TRBV7-8 and TRBJ1-5 provide the parts outside the CDR3, is GAGVSQSPRYKVAKRGQDVALRCDPISGHVSLFWYQQALGQGPEFLTYFQNEAQLDKSGLPSDRFFAERPEGSVSTLKIQRTQQEDSAVYLCASSWGPLVSNQPQHFGDGTRLSIL.

The rearrangement uses TRBV25-1 and TRBJ2-3; TRBD1 matches 7 bases. The CDR3 extends over 14 amino acids. V lost 5 bases to trimming and J lost 5 bases; unmatched junction nucleotides: 7. Germline V gives CDR1 MGHDK, CDR2 SYGVNS. This CDR3 is CASSSIRDRDTQYF. The CDR3 region has the DNA TGTGCCAGCAGTTCGATCCGGGACAGAGATACGCAGTATTTT.

This chain connects TRBV28 to TRBJ2-7; D gene unclear. Per the germline V gene, CDR1 is MDHEN and CDR2 is SYDVKM. The V gene lost 6 bases and the J gene lost 4 bases, with 10 bases spanning the gap. The CDR3 has 12 residues. The CDR3 sequence: CASSVPGYEQYF. In nucleotides, the CDR3 is TGTGCCAGCAGCGTCCCCGGTTACGAGCAGTACTTC.

The V gene is TRBV18, the J gene TRBJ2-3, with TRBD1 matching 9 bases. The CDR3 length is 17 residues. With 2 bases clipped from V and 2 bases from J, the junction kept 8 bases outside the gene matches. Looked up from germline, CDR1 is KGHSH and CDR2 is LQKENI. In DNA form, the CDR3 reads TGTGCCAGCTCACCAAGGACAGGGGAATCCCTCACAGATACGCAGTATTTT. This translates into CASSPRTGESLTDTQYF.

The chain links TRBV9 to TRBJ2-5, with D perhaps TRBD2 (7 bases). Germline CDR1 SGDLS, CDR2 YYNGEE. The CDR3 loop spans 15 amino acids. Trimming removed 0 bases from V and 2 bases from J, with 11 bases in between. The CDR3 sequence: CASSVVGGTQETQYF. The CDR3 DNA follows: TGTGCCAGCAGCGTAGTGGGAGGGACACAAGAGACCCAGTACTTC.

This chain joins TRBV27 and TRBJ2-1, with no clear D. V lost 4 bases and J lost 4, with 5 bases in between. Germline CDR1 and CDR2: MNHEY and SMNVEV (reference sequence). This CDR3 is built from 12 residues. The CDR3, as DNA: TGTGCCAGCAGTTCTATTTACAATGAGCAGTTCTTC. Its protein is CASSSIYNEQFF.

The chain employs TRBV28 and TRBJ2-7; no clear D. Trimming shortened V by 4 bases and J by 1 base, and 8 bases separated the two germline ends. The CDR3 is made up of 13 amino acids. Germline V gene data show CDR1 as MDHEN and CDR2 as SYDVKM. CDR3 amino acids: CASSSSVSYEQYF. The CDR3 DNA reads as TGTGCCAGCAGTTCGAGCGTTTCCTACGAGCAGTACTTC.

This chain links TRBV7-9 with TRBJ1-1, with 7 bases matching TRBD1. This CDR3 contains 15 residues. The germline V gene has CDR1 SEHNR and CDR2 FQNEAQ (reference sequence). Unmatched junction bases numbered 5, after V lost 1 base and J lost 3 bases. Here the CDR3 DNA reads TGTGCCAGCAGCTTAGTGTCTCAGGGGGACACTGAAGCTTTCTTT. Its translation is CASSLVSQGDTEAFF.

The chain joins TRBV28 to TRBJ1-1, with D possibly being TRBD1 (5 bases). The V gene lost 8 bases and the J gene lost 8 bases, with 18 bases spanning the gap. This CDR3 comprises 13 residues. Germline assignment: CDR1 MDHEN and CDR2 SYDVKM. The DNA for the CDR3 is TGTGCCAGCCTAACCCCCAATGGGGGGGAAGCTTTCTTT. Translated, it gives CASLTPNGGEAFF.

The genes are TRBV30 and TRBJ2-3; TRBD2 is a possible D gene (5 bases). V lost 4 bases, J lost 0 bases, and 14 bases lay in between. This CDR3 spans 15 amino acids. Germline CDR1 and CDR2: GTSNPN and SVGIG (reference sequence). CDR3 loop: CAWNLNGVSTDTQYF. CDR3 coding DNA: TGTGCCTGGAACCTTAACGGGGTCAGCACAGATACGCAGTATTTT.

The chain links TRBV28 to TRBJ1-3; 8 bases are a match to TRBD1. V trimming: 8 bases; J trimming: 5 bases; junction bases outside the gene matches: 17. This CDR3 has 17 amino acids. In germline, CDR1 is MDHEN, CDR2 SYDVKM. The CDR3 protein is CASGSQSGGAARNTIYF. CDR3 bases: TGTGCCAGCGGAAGTCAGTCAGGGGGCGCCGCCAGAAACACCATATATTTT.

The chain has TRBV2 and TRBJ1-4; TRBD1 is a possible D gene (6 bases). Trimming removed 2 bases at V and 10 bases at J, with 17 bases between. Germline-derived CDR1 and CDR2 are SNHLY and FYNNEI. The CDR3 sequence is 15 residues long. The DNA for the CDR3 is TGTGCCAGCAGTGAACGCTCGGGGGGCGCATCAAAACTGTTTTTT. It yields the protein CASSERSGGASKLFF.